Below are 14 T cell receptor beta chains sequenced from a single sample in a study of blood T cell repertoires in COVID-19. TCRdb's table, derived via immunoSEQ multiplex PCR, lists solely in-frame clones and lacks some. This sample carries under 250,000 clones, around three quarters of them seen once, and the ten largest clones take less than 7%. Material: peripheral blood. These receptors came from a woman in her sixties or seventies with acute or convalescent COVID-19.

This clone was found a few times. J is TRBJ1-2 and V is TRBV4-2; D perhaps matches TRBD1 (5 bases). The germline CDR1 and CDR2 sequences are LGHNA and YNFKEQ. CDR3 length equals 15 residues. The V gene lost 0 bases and the J gene lost 5 bases, with 13 bases spanning the gap. The CDR3 bases are TGTGCCAGCAGCCAAGATCCTACAGGAGATTATGGCTACACCTTC. It specifies CASSQDPTGDYGYTF.

The V call is TRBV9, the J call TRBJ2-3; 9 positions agree with TRBD2. The CDR3 covers 16 residues. CDR1 and CDR2 (germline): SGDLS, YYNGEE. V lost 0 bases to trimming and J lost 2 bases; unmatched junction nucleotides: 4. This chain's CDR3 is CASSVAPSGATDTQYF. Written as DNA, the CDR3 is TGTGCCAGCAGCGTAGCTCCTAGCGGGGCCACAGATACGCAGTATTTT.

CDR3 residues: CASSQTGQGRFEQYF. In DNA, the CDR3 is TGTGCCAGCAGCCAGACGGGACAGGGGCGCTTCGAGCAGTACTTC. V and J are TRBV3-1 (or the pseudogene TRBV3-2) and TRBJ2-7, with 10 bases identical to TRBD1. The V segment lost 3 bases and the J segment 6 bases; nucleotides outside the gene matches: 8. Germline V gene sequence: CDR1 LGHDT, CDR2 YNNKEL (reference sequence). This CDR3 has 15 amino acids.

V gene TRBV5-8 combines with J gene TRBJ2-3, with D possibly matching TRBD2 (5 bases). The CDR3 runs to 15 residues. Trimming stripped 4 bases from V and 4 bases from J, with 16 bases between. The germline gives CDR1 SGHTS, CDR2 YDEGEE. CDR3 nucleotide sequence: TGTGCCAGCAGCCCGCCTAGCCCACCCCCAGATACGCAGTATTTT. Encoded protein: CASSPPSPPPDTQYF.

The J gene is TRBJ2-1, the V gene TRBV28; D is possibly TRBD2 (6 bases). The CDR3 covers 16 residues. V dropped 7 bases and J dropped 2 bases, with 18 bases sitting between them. Germline CDR1 reads MDHEN; CDR2 reads SYDVKM. As DNA, the CDR3 is TGTGCCAGCACCCCTTTCGGGCTAGCGACCTACAATGAGCAGTTCTTC. Protein sequence: CASTPFGLATYNEQFF.

The rearrangement joins TRBV11-3 to TRBJ2-7; 9 bases are shared with TRBD2. This CDR3 contains 13 residues. From germline, CDR1 is SGHNT and CDR2 YENEEA. V lost 5 bases, J lost 5 bases, and 4 bases stayed unmatched. DNA for the CDR3: TGTGCCAGCAGCCCGAGCGGGGGGAACGAGCAGTACTTC. Amino acid sequence: CASSPSGGNEQYF.

V and J are TRBV2 and TRBJ2-7; 8 nucleotides match TRBD2. This CDR3 has 16 residues. Germline lookup yields CDR1 SNHLY and CDR2 FYNNEI. Trimming took 6 bases from V and 3 from J; bases not matched to a gene: 13. The CDR3 protein is CASRKPGTRISYEQYF. The CDR3 DNA sequence: TGTGCCAGCAGAAAACCCGGGACTAGAATAAGCTACGAGCAGTACTTC.

The gene calls are TRBV27 and TRBJ2-7, with 12 bases aligning to TRBD1. The germline gives CDR1 MNHEY, CDR2 SMNVEV (reference sequence). The CDR3 loop spans 18 amino acids. J was trimmed by 0 bases and V by 5 bases; bases with no gene match: 11. The CDR3 protein is CASSPGDRGPLASYEQYF. CDR3 bases: TGTGCCAGCAGTCCCGGGGACAGGGGGCCGCTAGCCTCCTACGAGCAGTACTTC.

The sample holds one count of this clone. The V and J genes are TRBV7-8 and TRBJ1-2, with D unresolved. Germline V gives CDR1 SGHVS, CDR2 FQNEAQ. V lost 0 bases, J lost 3 bases, and 5 bases lay in between. The CDR3 totals 13 residues. CDR3 loop: CASSLAGYYGYTF. The CDR3 nucleotides read TGTGCCAGCAGCTTAGCCGGTTACTATGGCTACACCTTC.

The V and J genes are TRBV5-1 and TRBJ2-3; D perhaps matches TRBD2 (5 bases). V gave up 4 bases and J gave up 0 bases, with 12 bases separating them. Per germline, CDR1 SGHRS and CDR2 YFSETQ. The CDR3 is 15 residues long. The CDR3 region has the DNA TGCGCCAGCAGCAGAGGGCAGACTAGCACAGATACGCAGTATTTT. It is translated as CASSRGQTSTDTQYF.

The chain combines TRBV7-6 with TRBJ2-2; 10 bases fit TRBD2. Germline V lookup: CDR1 SGHVS, CDR2 FNYEAQ. Trimming took 4 bases from V and 5 from J; bases not matched to a gene: 7. This CDR3 spans 16 amino acids. The CDR3 region is CASSSQGLAVTGELFF. The CDR3 DNA follows: TGTGCCAGCAGCTCTCAAGGACTAGCGGTAACCGGGGAGCTGTTTTTT.

The rearrangement links TRBV10-3 to TRBJ2-5; D uncertain. The CDR3 is 13 amino acids. Germline CDR1 and CDR2: ENHRY and SYGVKD. The V gene lost 2 bases and the J gene lost 3 bases, with 7 bases spanning the gap. For the CDR3, the DNA is TGTGCCATCAGTGAGGTCCAAAAAGAGACCCAGTACTTC. Residues: CAISEVQKETQYF.

The rearrangement uses TRBV28 and TRBJ1-5, with D possibly TRBD1 on 6 matching bases. Trimming shortened V by 2 bases and J by 7 bases, and 15 bases separated the two germline ends. Germline CDR1 MDHEN, CDR2 SYDVKM. The CDR3 covers 15 residues. CDR3 region: CASSLRGLGQQPQHF. The CDR3 DNA follows: TGTGCCAGCAGTTTACGGGGCCTGGGACAACAGCCCCAGCATTTT. Using reference TRBV28 and TRBJ1-5 for the parts outside the CDR3, the full variable domain is DVKVTQSSRYLVKRTGEKVFLECVQDMDHENMFWYRQDPGLGLRLIYFSYDVKMKEKGDIPEGYSVSREKKERFSLILESASTNQTSMYLCASSLRGLGQQPQHFGDGTRLSIL.

The chain uses TRBV11-2 and TRBJ2-7, with a weak D call TRBD2 (5 bases). The CDR3 covers 14 residues. CDR1 SGHAT and CDR2 FQNNGV come from the germline V gene. V shed 3 bases and J shed 2 bases, with 11 bases lying between them. CDR3 nucleotides: TGTGCCAGCAGCTTCCGCCTAGCACCCTACGAGCAGTACTTC. Translating it yields CASSFRLAPYEQYF. The whole variable domain, remainder taken from reference TRBV11-2 and TRBJ2-7, is EAGVAQSPRYKIIEKRQSVAFWCNPISGHATLYWYQQILGQGPKLLIQFQNNGVVDDSQLPKDRFSAERLKGVDSTLKIQPAKLEDSAVYLCASSFRLAPYEQYFGPGTRLTVT.